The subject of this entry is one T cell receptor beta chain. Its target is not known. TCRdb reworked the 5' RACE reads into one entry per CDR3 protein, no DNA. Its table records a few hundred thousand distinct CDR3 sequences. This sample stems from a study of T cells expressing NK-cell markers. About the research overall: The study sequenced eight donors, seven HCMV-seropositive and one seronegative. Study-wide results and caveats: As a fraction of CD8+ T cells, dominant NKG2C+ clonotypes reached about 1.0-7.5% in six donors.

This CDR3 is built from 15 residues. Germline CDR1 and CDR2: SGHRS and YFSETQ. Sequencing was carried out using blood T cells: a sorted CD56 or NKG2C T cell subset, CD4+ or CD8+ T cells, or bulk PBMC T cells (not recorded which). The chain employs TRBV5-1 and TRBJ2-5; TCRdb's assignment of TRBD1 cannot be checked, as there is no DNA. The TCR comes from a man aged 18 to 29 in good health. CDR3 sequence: CASSSGAPPRETQYF.